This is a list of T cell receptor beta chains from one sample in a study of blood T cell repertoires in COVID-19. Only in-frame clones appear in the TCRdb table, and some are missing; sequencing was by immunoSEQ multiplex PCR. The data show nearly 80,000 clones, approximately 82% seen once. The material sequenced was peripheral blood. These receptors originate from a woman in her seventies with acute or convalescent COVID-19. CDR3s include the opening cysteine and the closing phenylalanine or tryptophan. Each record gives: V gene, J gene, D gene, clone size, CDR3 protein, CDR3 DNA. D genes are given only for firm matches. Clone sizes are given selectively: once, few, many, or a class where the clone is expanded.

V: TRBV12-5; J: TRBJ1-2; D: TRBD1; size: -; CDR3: CASGPGQGNDGYTF; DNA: TGTGCTAGTGGTCCTGGACAGGGAAACGATGGCTACACCTTC
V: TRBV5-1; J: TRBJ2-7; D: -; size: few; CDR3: CASSFTGSGYEQYF; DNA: TGCGCCAGCAGCTTTACAGGGAGCGGCTACGAGCAGTACTTC
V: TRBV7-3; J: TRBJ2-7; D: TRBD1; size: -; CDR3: CASSKGQGVPYEQYF; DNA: TGTGCCAGCAGTAAGGGACAGGGAGTTCCCTACGAGCAGTACTTC
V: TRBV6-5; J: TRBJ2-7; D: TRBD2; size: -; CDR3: CASMSGVPYEQYF; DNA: TGTGCCAGCATGAGCGGGGTACCCTACGAGCAGTACTTC
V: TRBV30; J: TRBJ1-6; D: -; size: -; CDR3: CAWTTGSDTAPLHF; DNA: TGTGCCTGGACCACGGGGAGTGACACGGCACCCCTCCACTTT
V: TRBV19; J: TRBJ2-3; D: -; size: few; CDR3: CASSPLGLAPSTDTQYF; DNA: TGTGCCAGTAGTCCTCTGGGGCTAGCGCCTAGCACAGATACGCAGTATTTT
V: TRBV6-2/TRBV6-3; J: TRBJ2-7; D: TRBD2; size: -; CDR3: CASSFAGVDEQYF; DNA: TGTGCCAGCAGTTTTGCGGGAGTAGACGAGCAGTACTTC
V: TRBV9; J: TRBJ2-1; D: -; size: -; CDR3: CASSAGYGGGGYNEQFF; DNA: TGTGCCAGCAGCGCTGGGTACGGGGGAGGAGGCTACAATGAGCAGTTCTTC
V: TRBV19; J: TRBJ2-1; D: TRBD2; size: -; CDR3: CASATGTSDGVGQFF; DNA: TGTGCCAGCGCCACGGGCACTAGCGATGGGGTTGGGCAGTTCTTC
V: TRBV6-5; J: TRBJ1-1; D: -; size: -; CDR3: CASRGGETGTAFF; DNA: TGTGCCAGCAGGGGTGGGGAGACCGGCACAGCTTTCTTT
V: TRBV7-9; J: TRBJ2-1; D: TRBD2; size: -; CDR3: CASSLGRIREGRYNEQFF; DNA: TGTGCCAGCAGCTTAGGTAGGATTCGGGAGGGCCGGTACAATGAGCAGTTCTTC
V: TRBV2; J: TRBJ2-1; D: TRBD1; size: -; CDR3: CASRENTGGSYNEQFF; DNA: TGTGCCAGCAGGGAGAACACAGGGGGGTCCTACAATGAGCAGTTCTTC
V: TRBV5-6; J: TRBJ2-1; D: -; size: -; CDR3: CASSLYASAGEQFF; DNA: TGTGCCAGCAGCTTGTATGCTAGCGCGGGTGAGCAGTTCTTC
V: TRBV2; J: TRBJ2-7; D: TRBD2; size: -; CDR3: CASSPGLGHYEQYF; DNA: TGTGCCAGCAGTCCGGGACTAGGTCACTACGAGCAGTACTTC
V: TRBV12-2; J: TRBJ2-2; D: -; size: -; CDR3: CASRWLGEGNTGELFF; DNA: TGTGCAAGTCGTTGGTTGGGAGAGGGGAACACCGGGGAGCTGTTTTTT
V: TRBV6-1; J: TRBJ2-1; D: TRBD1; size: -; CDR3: CASSGSPRDRYYNEQFF; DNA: TGTGCCAGCAGTGGTTCCCCCCGGGACAGGTACTACAATGAGCAGTTCTTC
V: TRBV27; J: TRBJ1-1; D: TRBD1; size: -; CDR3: CASSPWDRGTTEAFF; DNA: TGTGCCAGCAGCCCCTGGGACAGGGGGACCACTGAAGCTTTCTTT
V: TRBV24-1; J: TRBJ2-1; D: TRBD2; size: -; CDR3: CATSEATSGSSYNEQFF; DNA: TGTGCCACCAGTGAAGCGACTAGCGGGAGCTCCTACAATGAGCAGTTCTTC
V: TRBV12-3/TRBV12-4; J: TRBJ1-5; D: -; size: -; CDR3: CASSGDTNQPQHF; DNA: TGTGCCAGCAGTGGGGACACCAATCAGCCCCAGCATTTT
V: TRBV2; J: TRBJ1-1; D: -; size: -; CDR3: CASSENIVEAFF; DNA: TGTGCCAGCAGTGAAAATATTGTAGAAGCTTTCTTT
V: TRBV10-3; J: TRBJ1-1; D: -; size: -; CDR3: CAISERSGGRDTEAFF; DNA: TGTGCCATCAGTGAACGCTCCGGGGGTAGGGACACTGAAGCTTTCTTT
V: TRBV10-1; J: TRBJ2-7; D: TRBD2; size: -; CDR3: CASSVSGGNSYEQYF; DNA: TGCGCCAGCAGCGTTAGCGGGGGAAATTCCTACGAGCAGTACTTC
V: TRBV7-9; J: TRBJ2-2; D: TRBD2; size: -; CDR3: CASSLRPSGTGELFF; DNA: TGTGCCAGCAGCTTAAGGCCTAGCGGGACCGGGGAGCTGTTTTTT
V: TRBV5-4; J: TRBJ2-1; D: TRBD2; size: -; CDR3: CASGRSGSGSYNEQFF; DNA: TGTGCCAGCGGCCGGAGCGGGAGTGGGTCCTACAATGAGCAGTTCTTC
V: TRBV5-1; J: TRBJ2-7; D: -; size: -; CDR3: CASSLVTGSSSYEQYF; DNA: TGCGCCAGCAGCTTGGTAACAGGGTCAAGCTCCTACGAGCAGTACTTC
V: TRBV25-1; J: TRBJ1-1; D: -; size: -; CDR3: CASSEGDRAFF; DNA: TGTGCCAGCAGTGAAGGTGACAGGGCTTTCTTT
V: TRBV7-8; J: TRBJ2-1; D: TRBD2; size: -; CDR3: CASSPIAGSSYNEQFF; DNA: TGTGCCAGCAGCCCCATAGCGGGTAGCTCCTACAATGAGCAGTTCTTC
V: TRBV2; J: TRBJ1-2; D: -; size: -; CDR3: CASSGQLANYGYTF; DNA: TGTGCCAGCAGTGGACAGTTAGCTAACTATGGCTACACCTTC
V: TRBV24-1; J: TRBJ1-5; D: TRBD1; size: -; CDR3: CATSDAQGAVHQPQHF; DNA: TGTGCCACCAGTGATGCACAGGGGGCAGTACATCAGCCCCAGCATTTT
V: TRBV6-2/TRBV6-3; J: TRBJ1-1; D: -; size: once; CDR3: CASSNPRFEAFF; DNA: TGTGCCAGCAGCAATCCGCGGTTTGAAGCTTTCTTT
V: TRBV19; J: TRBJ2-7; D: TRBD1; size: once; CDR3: CASSPPGTGFYEQYF; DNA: TGTGCCAGTAGTCCCCCCGGGACAGGGTTTTATGAGCAGTACTTC
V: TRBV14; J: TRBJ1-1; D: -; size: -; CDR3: CASSQVRGTEAFF; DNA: TGTGCCAGCAGCCAGGTCCGGGGCACTGAAGCTTTCTTT
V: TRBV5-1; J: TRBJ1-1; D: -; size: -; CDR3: CASSLATVNTEAFF; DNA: TGCGCCAGCAGCTTGGCGACAGTGAACACTGAAGCTTTCTTT
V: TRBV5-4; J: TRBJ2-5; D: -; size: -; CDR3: CASSTGPVRGQETQYF; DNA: TGTGCCAGCAGCACCGGACCCGTAAGGGGCCAAGAGACCCAGTACTTC
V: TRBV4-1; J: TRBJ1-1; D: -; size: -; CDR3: CASSQVGTSNKDSHAFF; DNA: TGCGCCAGCAGCCAAGTAGGGACCAGTAACAAGGACAGCCACGCTTTCTTT
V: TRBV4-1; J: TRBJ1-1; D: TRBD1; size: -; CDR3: CASSQDRVSTEAFF; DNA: TGCGCCAGCAGCCAGGACAGGGTTTCCACTGAAGCTTTCTTT
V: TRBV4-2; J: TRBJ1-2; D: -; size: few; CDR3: CASSQDQGVYGYTF; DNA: TGTGCCAGCAGCCAAGATCAAGGGGTCTATGGCTACACCTTC
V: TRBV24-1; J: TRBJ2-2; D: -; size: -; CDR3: CATSREAGTGELFF; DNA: TGTGCCACCTCCCGTGAGGCTGGCACCGGGGAGCTGTTTTTT
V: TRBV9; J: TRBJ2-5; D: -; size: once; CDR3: CASSVVGTGVQETQYF; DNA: TGTGCCAGCAGCGTAGTTGGGACTGGTGTACAAGAGACCCAGTACTTC
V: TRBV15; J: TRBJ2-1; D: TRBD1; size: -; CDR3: CATSRTDREFYNEQFF; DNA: TGTGCCACCAGCAGGACGGACAGGGAGTTCTACAATGAGCAGTTCTTC
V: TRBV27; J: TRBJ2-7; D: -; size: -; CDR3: CASRSLSGSYEQYF; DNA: TGTGCCAGCCGGTCCCTCTCGGGGTCGTACGAGCAGTACTTC
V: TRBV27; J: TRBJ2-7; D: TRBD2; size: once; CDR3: CASSARRAGGNSYEQYF; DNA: TGTGCCAGCAGTGCCCGAAGGGCGGGAGGGAACTCCTACGAGCAGTACTTC
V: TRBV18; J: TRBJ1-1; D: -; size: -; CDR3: CASSPPKGLTEAFF; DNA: TGTGCCAGCTCACCGCCTAAGGGGCTCACTGAAGCTTTCTTT
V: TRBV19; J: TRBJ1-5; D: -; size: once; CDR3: CASSPSRGWYQPQHF; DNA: TGTGCCAGTAGTCCCTCTCGGGGGTGGTATCAGCCCCAGCATTTT
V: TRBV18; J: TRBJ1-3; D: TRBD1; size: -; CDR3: CASSPDRAGNTIYF; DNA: TGTGCCAGCTCACCGGACAGGGCAGGAAACACCATATATTTT
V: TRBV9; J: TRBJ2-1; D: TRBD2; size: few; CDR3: CASSVGPSGSGNEQFF; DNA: TGTGCCAGCAGCGTAGGGCCTAGCGGGAGCGGCAATGAGCAGTTCTTC
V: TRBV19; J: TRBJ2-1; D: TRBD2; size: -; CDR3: CASREGNEQFF; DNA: TGTGCCAGTCGGGAGGGCAATGAGCAGTTCTTC
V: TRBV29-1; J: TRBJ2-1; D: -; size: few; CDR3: CSANGAVTRDFQFF; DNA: TGCAGCGCCAACGGGGCGGTGACGCGGGACTTTCAGTTCTTC
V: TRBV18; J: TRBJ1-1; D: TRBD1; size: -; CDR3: CASSPRESTGGTEAFF; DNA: TGTGCCAGCTCACCACGGGAGTCGACAGGGGGCACTGAAGCTTTCTTT
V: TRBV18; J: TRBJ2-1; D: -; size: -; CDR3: CASSPVGRREGNEQFF; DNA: TGTGCCAGCTCACCGGTGGGGCGGAGGGAAGGGAATGAGCAGTTCTTC
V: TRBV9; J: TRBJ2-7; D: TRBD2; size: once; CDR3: CASSEGLVGEQYF; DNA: TGTGCCAGCAGCGAAGGACTAGTTGGCGAGCAGTACTTC
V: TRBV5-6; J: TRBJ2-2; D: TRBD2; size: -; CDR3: CASSWEAGGGFLKTGELFF; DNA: TGTGCCAGCAGCTGGGAAGCGGGAGGCGGTTTTTTAAAGACCGGGGAGCTGTTTTTT
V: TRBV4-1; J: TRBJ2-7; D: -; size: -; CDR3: CASSQEPGAATYEQYF; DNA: TGCGCCAGCAGCCAAGAACCAGGGGCGGCTACCTACGAGCAGTACTTC